This record looks at one TCR beta chain sequence and its context. This clonotype was detected only a few times. Its antigen is currently not known. No clone much larger than this one lies a single base away; base qualities are absent. The CDR3 goes from the cysteine to the phenylalanine over 15 residues. Only the CDR3 portion is preserved as DNA: 45 bases, with reading frame beginning at the first base. At the junction V is shortened by 2 bases and J by 5 bases, with 15 bases in between. CDR1 and CDR2, looked up from the germline V gene, are SGHTA and FQGNSA. The data stem from a study of response to subunit inactivated influenza vaccine (dated by TCRdb to the late 2010s). In terms of the full investigation: Deep quantitative T cell receptor repertoire profiling was used in the study to track responses to a trivalent subunit inactivated influenza vaccine. Study-level results and caveats: The authors suggested that each seasonal influenza vaccination may recruit only a limited number of new T cells.

Receptor amplification or capture employed RT-PCR. This sample was sequenced with an Illumina HiSeq 2500. Through fastp at Q25 and MiXCR, TCRdb rebuilt clones from the public reads, retaining in-frame beta chains. Each entry is one CDR3 protein sequence, shown with its most common DNA and genes. A total of some 500,000 distinct CDR3 sequences appear in this sample, approximately 15% of them only once. Less than 4% of the sample rests with the top ten. The chain is encoded by TRBV7-2 joined to TRBJ1-2, with the D gene call left open. Here the sequenced sample was CD4+ T cells sorted from PBMCs, taken less than 30 months after vaccination. The TCR sequence derives from a man between 50 and 69 years old who received an inactivated influenza vaccine. Donor details come from another sample of the same person, matched by shared clones. CDR3 region: CASSLSVRFLYGYTF. The nucleotide sequence is given as TGTGCCAGCAGCTTATCTGTCAGGTTCTTATATGGCTACACCTTC.